This TCR beta chain was observed in a study of cytomegalovirus exposure and HLA in healthy donors. Overall study results and limits: The listing of 150 to 200 TCR beta chains classed them as cytomegalovirus-associated. Previously analyzed data showed that most TCR beta V segments were productive at a frequency of about 90% or about 30%.

The primer mix had 60 Vbeta and 13 Jbeta primers. Sequencing used immunoSEQ multiplex PCR; TCRdb keeps in-frame clones, though not all of them. The top ten hold roughly 2% of the sample, which has roughly 290,000 clones, about 90% seen once. Germline-derived CDR1 and CDR2 are MNHEY and SMNVEV (reference sequence). CDR3 size: 13 residues. V lost 10 bases to trimming and J lost 0 bases, with 11 bases between them. Regarding this clone: Antigen unknown.

The source of this sequence is a woman aged 18-29 years in good health and CMV-seronegative. The gene calls are TRBV27 and TRBJ2-3; D gene uncertain. The sequenced sample was PBMCs. CDR3 sequence reads: CATRPRSTDTQYF. CDR3 DNA: TGTGCCACCCGCCCCCGGAGCACAGATACGCAGTATTTT.